The next 32 T cell receptor beta chains were all read from a single sample in a study of identical twins. A single record per CDR3 protein comes from TCRdb applying MiXCR to the 5' RACE reads. The table lists 410,000 or so distinct CDR3 sequences, 18% of them singletons. Sequencing was done on a sample of naive T cells sorted from blood. The receptor set was obtained from a man aged 50 or older in good health.

V gene TRBV12-3 or TRBV12-4 combines with J gene TRBJ2-7; D perhaps matches TRBD1 (6 bases). The V and J ends lost 1 base and 9 bases respectively, with 13 bases between them. CDR3 length: 13 residues. CDR3 bases: TGTGCCAGCAGTTTAGACAGGGCGTCGAGGCAGTACTTC. This gives the protein CASSLDRASRQYF.

In its sample, this clonotype was seen a few times. The chain employs TRBV4-1 and TRBJ2-7; D is unresolved. Looked up from germline, CDR1 is MGHRA and CDR2 is YSYEKL. V lost 1 base, J lost 0 bases, and 13 bases lay in between. The CDR3 is 16 amino acids. CDR3 bases: TGCGCCAGCAGCCAAGTGGCGTCGGTCAACTCCTACGAGCAGTACTTC. Amino acids: CASSQVASVNSYEQYF.

V and J are TRBV15 and TRBJ2-1; D unresolved. V lost 7 bases and J 8 bases, leaving 12 bases between the germline ends. Germline CDR1 and CDR2: LNHNV and YYDKDF (reference sequence). This CDR3 has 12 amino acids. The CDR3 DNA sequence: TGTGCCACCAAACACCCGGGCTATGAGCAGTTCTTC. As protein: CATKHPGYEQFF.

In this sample, this clonotype turned up many times. V and J are TRBV27 and TRBJ1-5, with D possibly matching TRBD1 (5 bases). This CDR3 spans 16 amino acids. With 0 bases removed from V and 0 bases from J, the gap between germline ends came to 9 bases. Germline assignment: CDR1 MNHEY and CDR2 SMNVEV (reference sequence). The CDR3 is CASSLSGRISNQPQHF. The CDR3 DNA reads as TGTGCCAGCAGTTTATCGGGGCGGATTAGCAATCAGCCCCAGCATTTT.

This sequence joins TRBV20-1 and TRBJ2-7; D possibly matches TRBD1 or TRBD2 (6 bases each). The CDR3 spans 13 residues. V shed 6 bases and J shed 6 bases, with 18 bases lying between them. In germline, CDR1 is DFQATT, CDR2 SNEGSKA (reference sequence). This chain's CDR3 is CSASPGVGSEQYF. In DNA, the CDR3 is TGCAGTGCCAGCCCAGGGGTCGGGAGCGAGCAGTACTTC.

This clonotype was found a few times. The CDR3 loop is CASSFNRGFETQYF. The CDR3 DNA reads as TGTGCCAGCAGCTTCAACAGGGGTTTTGAGACCCAGTACTTC. The chain carries TRBV7-2 and TRBJ2-5; TRBD1 matches at 7 bases. CDR1 and CDR2 from the germline V gene are SGHTA and FQGNSA. CDR3 length: 14 residues. V trimming: 3 bases; J trimming: 5 bases; junction bases outside the gene matches: 6.

The chain employs TRBV4-1 and TRBJ2-1; 7 bases agree with TRBD2. In germline, CDR1 is MGHRA, CDR2 YSYEKL. V was clipped by 1 base and J by 4 bases; unmatched bases: 4. CDR3 length equals 15 residues. CDR3 nucleotides: TGCGCCAGCAGCCAAGGCGGGGGAGAGTACAATGAGCAGTTCTTC. Its translation is CASSQGGGEYNEQFF.

Many counts were recorded for this clonotype. This rearrangement joins TRBV20-1 to TRBJ2-3; D remains unclear. The V end lost 6 bases, the J end lost 3 bases, and 13 bases lay between the germline ends. Germline loops: CDR1 DFQATT, CDR2 SNEGSKA (reference sequence). The CDR3 loop spans 13 amino acids. CDR3 loop: CSAITHETDTQYF. CDR3 sequence (DNA): TGCAGTGCGATAACCCACGAGACAGATACGCAGTATTTT.

Only a few counts were recorded for this clonotype. This chain links TRBV4-2 with TRBJ2-3, with 13 positions matching TRBD2. V lost 3 bases and J lost 1; bases outside the gene matches: 7. Germline-derived CDR1 and CDR2 are LGHNA and YNFKEQ. The CDR3 extends over 18 amino acids. Written as DNA, the CDR3 is TGTGCCAGCAGCCACCGACTAGCGGGGGGATCTGGCACAGATACGCAGTATTTT. Protein sequence: CASSHRLAGGSGTDTQYF.

This clonotype has only a few counts. This chain links TRBV28 with TRBJ2-5; D is possibly TRBD1 or TRBD2 (5 bases each). Between the trimmed V and J ends, which lost 8 bases and 0 bases, there was a span of 16 bases. The CDR3 covers 15 residues. Germline V gene sequence: CDR1 MDHEN, CDR2 SYDVKM. The CDR3 reads CASGGIVTDQETQYF. CDR3 bases: TGTGCCAGCGGGGGAATAGTGACTGACCAAGAGACCCAGTACTTC.

This clonotype was counted many times. The chain couples TRBV7-8 to TRBJ2-3, with 7 bases that match TRBD2. Germline V lookup: CDR1 SGHVS, CDR2 FQNEAQ. Losses at the gene ends were 1 base for V and 1 base for J; bases not matched to a gene: 11. The CDR3 has 18 amino acids. CDR3 sequence reads: CASSLGFWGGVRTDTQYF. Here the CDR3 DNA reads TGTGCCAGCAGCTTAGGATTTTGGGGGGGAGTCCGCACAGATACGCAGTATTTT.

This clonotype has at least ten counts. The CDR3 here is CSARDRLALPYNEQFF. The CDR3 bases are TGCAGTGCTAGAGATAGGTTGGCGTTGCCCTACAATGAGCAGTTCTTC. V usage is TRBV20-1 and J usage is TRBJ2-1; no clear D gene. Germline CDR1 reads DFQATT; CDR2 reads SNEGSKA (reference sequence). The CDR3 is made up of 16 amino acids. V lost 0 bases to trimming and J lost 2 bases, with 14 bases between them.

This clonotype was picked up many times. The V call is TRBV7-2, the J call TRBJ2-3; 9 positions agree with TRBD2. Per germline, CDR1 SGHTA and CDR2 FQGNSA. J gave up 2 bases and V 4 bases, and 7 bases lay outside the gene matches. The CDR3 runs to 16 residues. CDR3 in amino acids: CASSWGLAGSTDTQYF. The DNA for the CDR3 is TGTGCCAGCAGCTGGGGACTAGCAGGGTCCACAGATACGCAGTATTTT.

CDR3 residues: CASSGTAYAEAFF. The CDR3 DNA reads as TGTGCCAGCAGTGGCACAGCCTATGCTGAAGCTTTCTTT. This sequence joins TRBV2 and TRBJ1-1, with unresolved D. The CDR3 consists of 13 residues. Germline lookup yields CDR1 SNHLY and CDR2 FYNNEI. V lost 4 bases and J 6 bases, leaving 12 bases between the germline ends.

Only a few counts were recorded for this clonotype. The rearrangement joins TRBV15 to TRBJ2-5, with 9 positions matching TRBD1. This CDR3 is built from 14 residues. J gave up 9 bases and V 3 bases, and 8 bases lay outside the gene matches. Germline V CDR1 and CDR2: LNHNV, YYDKDF (reference sequence). This CDR3 reads CATSSRDRVWSQYF. The CDR3 coding sequence is TGTGCCACCAGCAGCCGGGACAGGGTTTGGTCCCAGTACTTC.

This clonotype was recorded only once. This rearrangement joins TRBV4-2 to TRBJ2-2; D possibly matches TRBD1 or TRBD2 (6 bases each). The germline V gene has CDR1 LGHNA and CDR2 YNFKEQ. The length of the CDR3 is 17 residues. V dropped 0 bases and J dropped 4 bases, with 15 bases sitting between them. The DNA of the CDR3 is TGTGCCAGCAGCCAAGATCAAGTCGGGGGCCCCACCGGGGAGCTGTTTTTT. Translated, it gives CASSQDQVGGPTGELFF.

J is TRBJ2-1 and V is TRBV12-3 or TRBV12-4, with 11 bases fitting TRBD2. The length of the CDR3 is 16 residues. After removal of 6 bases from V and 6 bases from J, the junction contained 10 bases not matched to a gene. The CDR3 bases are TGTGCCAGCAGCGCAGACACTAGCGGGAGCCGCAATGAGCAGTTCTTC. Its protein product is CASSADTSGSRNEQFF.

The gene calls are TRBV4-3 and TRBJ2-5; possible D gene TRBD1, 5 bases. V shed 3 bases and J shed 5 bases, with 16 bases lying between them. Per germline, CDR1 LGHNA and CDR2 YSLEER. This CDR3 contains 15 residues. The CDR3 DNA reads as TGCGCCAGCAGCCACGTGGGGCCTAACGGGGAGACCCAGTACTTC. It translates to CASSHVGPNGETQYF.

Many counts were recorded for this clonotype. This chain links TRBV15 with TRBJ1-2, with D possibly TRBD1 on 6 matching bases. The V gene's germline CDR1 is LNHNV and CDR2 YYDKDF (reference sequence). Trimming cost V 0 bases and J 4 bases, with 15 bases left between them. The CDR3 is 16 amino acids. The CDR3 nucleotides are TGTGCCACCAGCAGAGATCGTGAAGGGGGAATCTATGGCTACACCTTC. This codes for CATSRDREGGIYGYTF.

This clonotype was detected many times. The V and J genes are TRBV7-2 and TRBJ2-1, with 7 bases fitting TRBD2. The V gene end was trimmed by 1 base and the J gene end by 8 bases; junction bases not matched to a gene: 8. The germline CDR1 and CDR2 sequences are SGHTA and FQGNSA. This CDR3 region has 15 residues. CDR3 residues: CASSLVAGRSDEQFF. The DNA for the CDR3 is TGTGCCAGCAGCTTAGTGGCCGGGAGGAGCGATGAGCAGTTCTTC.

In this sample, this clonotype turned up a few times. The genes are TRBV15 and TRBJ2-3; 12 bases are shared with TRBD2. CDR3 size: 16 residues. Per germline, CDR1 LNHNV and CDR2 YYDKDF (reference sequence). V shed 0 bases and J 5 bases; nucleotides not matched to a gene: 3. This CDR3 is CATSRDTGLAGDTQYF. Here the CDR3 DNA reads TGTGCCACCAGCAGAGATACGGGACTAGCGGGAGATACGCAGTATTTT.

CDR3 nucleotides: TGTGCCAGCAGTTTTACCGAGCAGTACTTC. It is translated as CASSFTEQYF. The rearrangement links TRBV28 to TRBJ2-7; no definite D call. The CDR3 consists of 10 residues. V was trimmed by 3 bases and J by 6 bases, leaving 3 bases between them. In germline, CDR1 is MDHEN, CDR2 SYDVKM.

The chain has TRBV20-1 and TRBJ2-7; no definite D call. In germline, CDR1 is DFQATT, CDR2 SNEGSKA (reference sequence). V gave up 6 bases and J gave up 0 bases, with 15 bases separating them. This CDR3 contains 14 residues. The CDR3 sequence: CSAKSDRSSYEQYF. For the CDR3, the DNA is TGCAGTGCCAAATCCGACCGGTCCTCCTACGAGCAGTACTTC.

This clonotype was recorded a few times. The chain joins TRBV7-2 to TRBJ2-7; maybe TRBD2 (6 bases). In germline, CDR1 is SGHTA, CDR2 FQGNSA. The CDR3 is 14 residues long. V lost 4 bases, J lost 4 bases, and 14 bases lay in between. In nucleotides, the CDR3 is TGTGCCAGCAGCTGGGTAGCGGTAGGTTACGAGCAGTACTTC. It encodes CASSWVAVGYEQYF.

The chain is built from TRBV6-2 or TRBV6-3 and TRBJ1-1; a possible D gene is TRBD1 (6 bases). This CDR3 region has 14 residues. V lost 5 bases and J lost 1, with 11 bases in between. Germline V CDR1 and CDR2: MNHEY, SVGEGT. CDR3 in DNA: TGTGCCAGCAGTAAACAGGGAAAGAACACTGAAGCTTTCTTT. Translation: CASSKQGKNTEAFF.

This clonotype came up many times. This chain links TRBV12-3 or TRBV12-4 with TRBJ1-5; 7 nucleotides line up with TRBD1. The V gene end was trimmed by 4 bases and the J gene end by 7 bases; junction bases not matched to a gene: 7. The CDR3 totals 14 residues. CDR3 nucleotide sequence: TGTGCCAGCAGTTCTACAGGGGTTGGCCAGCCCCAGCATTTT. Amino acid sequence: CASSSTGVGQPQHF.

This clonotype appeared many times. The chain has TRBV7-9 and TRBJ2-1, with D possibly matching TRBD2 (5 bases). The CDR3 loop spans 14 amino acids. Trimming cost V 1 base and J 12 bases, with 16 bases left between them. Germline lookup yields CDR1 SEHNR and CDR2 FQNEAQ (reference sequence). The CDR3 nucleotides are TGTGCCAGCAGCTTAGATAATAGCGCCCTAAGGCAGTTCTTC. This sequence encodes CASSLDNSALRQFF.

Ten or more counts support this clonotype. This chain uses TRBV5-1 with TRBJ2-2; D gene unclear. This CDR3 comprises 13 residues. Trimming cost V 4 bases and J 4 bases, with 8 bases left between them. Germline assignment: CDR1 SGHRS and CDR2 YFSETQ. The CDR3 DNA sequence: TGCGCCAGCAGCCCCTCTGGCACCGGGGAGCTGTTTTTT. Translation gives CASSPSGTGELFF.

In its sample, this clonotype was seen a few times. The V and J genes are TRBV6-2 or TRBV6-3 and TRBJ2-2, with 7 bases aligning to TRBD2. J lost 0 bases, V lost 6 bases, and 4 bases had no gene match. The CDR3 contains 15 residues. The germline V gene encodes CDR1 MNHEY and CDR2 SVGEGT. This CDR3 reads CASRQGRANTGELFF. Here the CDR3 DNA reads TGTGCCAGCAGACAAGGGAGGGCGAACACCGGGGAGCTGTTTTTT.

This clonotype was detected a few times. This chain connects TRBV15 to TRBJ2-2, with no clear D. V was clipped by 2 bases and J by 3 bases, with 16 bases between them. CDR3 size: 17 residues. Looked up from germline, CDR1 is LNHNV and CDR2 is YYDKDF (reference sequence). The CDR3 region is CATSRSWGSVYTGELFF. CDR3 nucleotides: TGTGCCACCAGCAGATCGTGGGGTTCAGTTTACACCGGGGAGCTGTTTTTT.

This clonotype has at least ten counts. V gene TRBV20-1 combines with J gene TRBJ2-5, with 7 nucleotides matching TRBD2. There are 11 residues in the CDR3. With V trimmed by 0 bases and J by 10 bases, 2 bases remained unmatched. The V gene's germline CDR1 is DFQATT and CDR2 SNEGSKA (reference sequence). DNA of the CDR3: TGCAGTGCTAGAGATGGGGGGGACCAGTACTTC. Translated: CSARDGGDQYF.

The chain is built from TRBV4-3 and TRBJ2-7; 7 positions agree with TRBD2. This CDR3 has 15 residues. Germline CDR1 and CDR2: LGHNA and YSLEER. V was pared by 0 bases and J by 4 bases, with 6 bases of the junction left unmatched. The chain's CDR3 is CASSQDVAGLYEQYF. The CDR3 DNA is TGCGCCAGCAGCCAAGATGTAGCGGGTCTTTACGAGCAGTACTTC.